This TCR beta chain was captured in a study of T cell repertoires in cytomegalovirus infection. About the study: An indication of both CMV infection and matching HLA type came from public TCR beta signatures.

Germline CDR1 is DFQATT and CDR2 is SNEGSKA (reference sequence). The CDR3 has 20 amino acids. J was trimmed by 0 bases and V by 3 bases; bases with no gene match: 15. Comment on this clonotype: Its antigen remains unidentified.

General study points: HLA-C-restricted, CMV-specific TCR beta clonotypes were dominant ex vivo.

MiXCR, applied by TCRdb to the reads, yields one record per CDR3 protein. The sample holds more than 55,000 distinct CDR3 sequences, around 20% seen once. This specimen consisted of CD8+ T cells from cultured PBMCs, obtained from culture after CMV antigen stimulation. The sequence was obtained from a human donor in good health (CMV status not recorded). Some clones in this sample may be carry-over from other donors' samples. The V call is TRBV20-1, the J call TRBJ2-2, with TRBD2 matching over 11 bases. The CDR3 DNA reads TGCAGTGCTAGTTGGGGGGGAACTAGCGGGGGCCCGGCGAACACCGGGGAGCTGTTTTTT. It translates to CSASWGGTSGGPANTGELFF.